The 30 T cell receptor beta chains in this list originate from one sample, sequenced in a study of cytomegalovirus exposure and HLA in healthy donors. PCR employed 60 Vbeta and 13 Jbeta primers. The table came from immunoSEQ multiplex PCR; TCRdb's copy has only in-frame clones and leaves some out. The data hold 200,000 or so clones, with 65% to 90% observed a single time. Sequencing was done on a sample of PBMCs. These TCRs come from a girl aged 5 to 17 in good health and CMV-seronegative.

This chain joins TRBV5-4 and TRBJ1-4; 7 bases map to TRBD1. CDR3 size: 14 residues. V was clipped by 2 bases and J by 12 bases; unmatched bases: 10. Germline-derived CDR1 and CDR2 are SGHNT and YYREEE (reference sequence). The CDR3 reads CASSFRQGRDQLFF. The CDR3 nucleotides read TGTGCCAGCAGCTTCCGACAGGGCCGTGACCAACTGTTTTTT.

The chain couples TRBV4-3 to TRBJ1-2, with D unclear. The length of the CDR3 is 15 residues. Trimming took off 0 bases at V and 4 bases at J, with 12 bases between the two ends. Per germline, CDR1 LGHNA and CDR2 YSLEER. The CDR3 spells CASSQERYGVYGYTF. In DNA form, the CDR3 reads TGCGCCAGCAGCCAAGAACGGTACGGGGTCTATGGCTACACCTTC.

This clone turned up a few times. This chain connects TRBV5-4 to TRBJ2-7; maybe TRBD2 (5 bases). Germline V lookup: CDR1 SGHNT, CDR2 YYREEE (reference sequence). V gave up 0 bases and J gave up 5 bases, with 15 bases separating them. There are 15 residues in the CDR3. CDR3 sequence reads: CASSLELVVGHEQYF. In DNA form, the CDR3 reads TGTGCCAGCAGCTTGGAACTAGTCGTAGGCCACGAGCAGTACTTC.

The sample holds one count of this clone. V usage is TRBV29-1 and J usage is TRBJ1-3, with TRBD1 matching 10 bases. Germline V gene lookup returns CDR1 SQVTM and CDR2 ANQGSEA. The CDR3 runs to 20 residues. The ends lost 4 bases at V and 0 bases at J; junction bases unmatched: 18. The CDR3 coding sequence is TGCAGCGTTGTCCTGACAGGGGGCGGACGCCCTGAAAGCTCTGGAAACACCATATATTTT. Translated, it gives CSVVLTGGGRPESSGNTIYF.

V is TRBV5-1 and J is TRBJ2-5; 9 bases fit TRBD1. The CDR3 is 15 amino acids. V lost 0 bases and J lost 5; bases outside the gene matches: 5. In germline, CDR1 is SGHRS, CDR2 YFSETQ. The chain's CDR3 is CASSLVWDREETQYF. In nucleotides, the CDR3 is TGCGCCAGCAGCTTGGTGTGGGACAGGGAGGAGACCCAGTACTTC.

V is TRBV6-6 and J is TRBJ1-2; no definite D call. V was shortened by 2 bases and J by 8 bases, with 12 bases between the two germline ends. Germline CDR1 is MNHNY and CDR2 is SVGAGI (reference sequence). The CDR3 runs to 13 residues. In DNA, the CDR3 is TGTGCCAGCAGTTACGAGGCGATTGGGGGCTACACCTTC. It specifies CASSYEAIGGYTF.

The J gene is TRBJ1-2, the V gene TRBV19; TRBD1 aligns across 8 bases. After removal of 4 bases from V and 2 bases from J, the junction contained 6 bases not matched to a gene. The CDR3 has 15 amino acids. Germline V CDR1 and CDR2: LNHDA, SQIVND (reference sequence). The CDR3 bases are TGTGCCAGTAGTACCCGTCGGACAGGGAACTATGGCTACACCTTC. Translating gives CASSTRRTGNYGYTF.

The rearrangement links TRBV9 to TRBJ1-3; D call uncertain. V was clipped by 0 bases and J by 0 bases, with 7 bases between them. Germline CDR1 SGDLS, CDR2 YYNGEE. This CDR3 is built from 15 residues. In DNA, the CDR3 is TGTGCCAGCAGCGTAGCAGCTAGCTCTGGAAACACCATATATTTT. Its translation is CASSVAASSGNTIYF.

The chain joins TRBV5-1 to TRBJ1-1, with a possible D match to TRBD1 (6 bases). The CDR3 loop spans 12 amino acids. With 3 bases removed from V and 8 bases from J, the gap between germline ends came to 11 bases. Germline CDR1 reads SGHRS; CDR2 reads YFSETQ. The CDR3 loop reads CASSSRQEEAFF. The DNA for the CDR3 is TGCGCCAGCAGCTCCCGACAGGAAGAAGCTTTCTTT.

The chain has TRBV6-5 and TRBJ1-1, with TRBD1 identical over 7 bases. CDR1 MNHEY and CDR2 SVGAGI come from the germline V gene. J gave up 4 bases and V 2 bases, and 10 bases lay outside the gene matches. CDR3 length equals 16 residues. In DNA form, the CDR3 reads TGTGCCAGCAGTTACCACTCAGGGGGAGTAGGCACTGAAGCTTTCTTT. Protein product: CASSYHSGGVGTEAFF.

The gene calls are TRBV7-2 and TRBJ1-2; 7 positions match TRBD1. The germline gives CDR1 SGHTA, CDR2 FQGNSA. The CDR3 runs to 18 residues. J lost 0 bases, V lost 0 bases, and 10 bases had no gene match. The CDR3 reads CASSLATGPNPANYGYTF. Written as DNA, the CDR3 is TGTGCCAGCAGCTTAGCGACAGGGCCGAACCCCGCTAACTATGGCTACACCTTC.

The chain uses TRBV14 and TRBJ1-2, with a weak D call TRBD1 (6 bases). Between the trimmed V and J ends, which lost 3 bases and 7 bases, there was a span of 15 bases. Germline CDR1 reads SGHDN; CDR2 reads FVKESK. The CDR3 has 14 amino acids. The CDR3 DNA is TGTGCCAGCAGCCACCAAACCGGGACATTTGGCTACACCTTC. Translated: CASSHQTGTFGYTF.

The chain links TRBV6-6 to TRBJ2-7, with 9 bases matching TRBD1. Unmatched junction bases numbered 6, after V lost 6 bases and J lost 3 bases. The CDR3 has 14 amino acids. Germline CDR1 reads MNHNY; CDR2 reads SVGAGI (reference sequence). The CDR3 DNA follows: TGTGCCAGCAGCCGCGGGACAGGGTACTACGAGCAGTACTTC. Translating gives CASSRGTGYYEQYF.

The J gene is TRBJ1-2, the V gene TRBV28, with D uncertain. V lost 6 bases and J 8 bases, leaving 13 bases between the germline ends. Germline-derived CDR1 and CDR2 are MDHEN and SYDVKM. CDR3 length: 12 residues. As DNA, the CDR3 is TGTGCCAGCAGCAGTCAGATGGGCGGCTACACCTTC. This encodes CASSSQMGGYTF.

The chain couples TRBV5-6 to TRBJ1-5, with 11 bases fitting TRBD1. V shed 2 bases and J 6 bases; nucleotides not matched to a gene: 4. Germline V gene sequence: CDR1 SGHDT, CDR2 YYEEEE. The CDR3 is 15 amino acids. The CDR3 nucleotides read TGTGCCAGCAGCTTAAGGACAGGGGGCCCTCAGCCCCAGCATTTT. Translating gives CASSLRTGGPQPQHF.

V is TRBV6-6 and J is TRBJ2-7; the match to TRBD2 covers 10 bases. Germline trimming cut 7 bases from V and 5 bases from J; bases unmatched to any gene: 11. CDR3 length: 15 residues. Germline V gives CDR1 MNHNY, CDR2 SVGAGI (reference sequence). CDR3 coding DNA: TGTGCCAGCACCTACTTGTCTAGCGGGAGTCACGAGCAGTACTTC. It is translated as CASTYLSSGSHEQYF.

The chain links TRBV28 to TRBJ2-1, with 7 bases that match TRBD1. With V trimmed by 10 bases and J by 7 bases, 13 bases remained unmatched. This CDR3 region has 14 residues. From germline, CDR1 is MDHEN and CDR2 SYDVKM. CDR3 coding DNA: TGTGCCACCTACCCTAACAGGGGCCGTAATGAGCAGTTCTTC. Its translation is CATYPNRGRNEQFF.

This chain joins TRBV6-5 and TRBJ2-7; a possible D gene is TRBD2 (7 bases). CDR3 length equals 15 residues. CDR1 MNHEY and CDR2 SVGAGI come from the germline V gene. V was pared by 9 bases and J by 7 bases, with 25 bases between. CDR3 DNA: TGTGCCAGTCGATCGCGGGGGCCCACCCGGGTGGAGCAGTACTTC. Its protein is CASRSRGPTRVEQYF.

The gene calls are TRBV18 and TRBJ1-2; weak D call: TRBD1 (5 bases). The germline V gene encodes CDR1 KGHSH and CDR2 LQKENI. This CDR3 has 12 amino acids. With 3 bases removed from V and 8 bases from J, the gap between germline ends came to 10 bases. This chain's CDR3 is CASSPETVGYTF. CDR3 nucleotides: TGTGCCAGCTCACCCGAGACAGTGGGCTACACCTTC.

The chain uses TRBV5-4 and TRBJ2-1; 8 bases map to TRBD2. The CDR3 totals 17 residues. Per germline, CDR1 SGHNT and CDR2 YYREEE (reference sequence). V dropped 5 bases and J dropped 3; count of bases not matched to a gene: 13. As DNA, the CDR3 is TGTGCCAGCAGTTCCAAAATTAGCGGGGTGGACTACAATGAGCAGTTCTTC. This gives the protein CASSSKISGVDYNEQFF.

CDR3 in amino acids: CASSLGLRGQGPYNEQFF. The DNA for the CDR3 is TGTGCCAGCAGCTTAGGCCTAAGGGGACAGGGACCTTACAATGAGCAGTTCTTC. The V and J genes are TRBV13 and TRBJ2-1, with 9 bases identical to TRBD1. This CDR3 has 18 amino acids. With V trimmed by 0 bases and J by 4 bases, 10 bases remained unmatched. The V gene's germline CDR1 is PRHDT and CDR2 FYEKMQ (reference sequence).

The rearrangement links TRBV15 to TRBJ2-1, with 11 bases identical to TRBD2. From germline, CDR1 is LNHNV and CDR2 YYDKDF (reference sequence). This CDR3 contains 14 residues. Unmatched junction bases numbered 4, after V lost 8 bases and J lost 4 bases. CDR3 DNA: TGTGCCACCCGGCTAGCGGGGGGTTACAATGAGCAGTTCTTC. Amino acids: CATRLAGGYNEQFF.

V usage is TRBV18 and J usage is TRBJ1-2; D is ambiguous. Germline V gene sequence: CDR1 KGHSH, CDR2 LQKENI. V lost 3 bases and J 8 bases, leaving 22 bases between the germline ends. The CDR3 is made up of 16 amino acids. DNA of the CDR3: TGTGCCAGCTCACCTTACCCTGGGCAGCCCTTTAACGGCTACACCTTC. Translating gives CASSPYPGQPFNGYTF. Using reference TRBV18 and TRBJ1-2 for the parts outside the CDR3, the full variable domain is NAGVMQNPRHLVRRRGQEARLRCSPMKGHSHVYWYRQLPEEGLKFMVYLQKENIIDESGMPKERFSAEFPKEGPSILRIQQVVRGDSAAYFCASSPYPGQPFNGYTFGSGTRLTVV.

There are a few counts of this clone. V gene TRBV27 combines with J gene TRBJ1-5; the D is unclear. Germline CDR1 is MNHEY and CDR2 is SMNVEV (reference sequence). Trimming left V 3 bases short and J 10 bases short, with 7 bases between. This CDR3 region has 11 residues. CDR3 in amino acids: CASSLSVPQHF. CDR3 nucleotide sequence: TGTGCCAGCAGTTTGAGTGTTCCCCAGCATTTT.

The V gene is TRBV7-9, the J gene TRBJ1-4; D is unresolved. Germline V gene sequence: CDR1 SEHNR, CDR2 FQNEAQ (reference sequence). V lost 1 base, J lost 11 bases, and 17 bases lay in between. The CDR3 length is 15 residues. The CDR3 bases are TGTGCCAGCAGCTTAGAGGAGGAGTTCCCTTGGAAACTGTTTTTT. Its translation is CASSLEEEFPWKLFF.

This sequence joins TRBV30 and TRBJ1-1, with D perhaps matching TRBD1 (6 bases). The CDR3 has 13 residues. Germline CDR1 GTSNPN, CDR2 SVGIG (reference sequence). The V end was cut by 5 bases, the J end by 6 bases, with 16 bases between. Here the CDR3 reads CAWADRGFAEAFF. CDR3 bases: TGTGCCTGGGCGGATAGGGGGTTCGCTGAAGCTTTCTTT.

This rearrangement joins TRBV18 to TRBJ1-2, with TRBD1 identical over 7 bases. Looked up from germline, CDR1 is KGHSH and CDR2 is LQKENI. J lost 4 bases, V lost 3 bases, and 2 bases had no gene match. The CDR3 length is 13 residues. The CDR3 loop reads CASSPEGAYGYTF. Here the CDR3 DNA reads TGTGCCAGCTCACCGGAGGGGGCCTATGGCTACACCTTC.

The gene calls are TRBV7-2 and TRBJ2-2; 8 nucleotides line up with TRBD1. The CDR3 extends over 16 amino acids. From germline, CDR1 is SGHTA and CDR2 FQGNSA. After removal of 6 bases from V and 5 bases from J, the junction contained 11 bases not matched to a gene. The CDR3 is CASRTSGGDITGELFF. In DNA, the CDR3 is TGTGCCAGCAGGACCTCAGGGGGCGATATAACCGGGGAGCTGTTTTTT.

This sequence joins TRBV19 and TRBJ2-1; D is possibly TRBD1 (6 bases). Trimming removed 2 bases at V and 11 bases at J, with 22 bases between. Germline values: CDR1 LNHDA, CDR2 SQIVND (reference sequence). This CDR3 comprises 16 residues. The CDR3 sequence is CASSIISGEPLWQQFF. Written as DNA, the CDR3 is TGTGCCAGTAGTATAATTTCAGGGGAGCCCCTCTGGCAGCAGTTCTTC.

Of note for this clone: One end of the junction fails to match germline, which may point to a read error. V is TRBV10-3 and J is TRBJ1-5, with D perhaps TRBD1 (6 bases). The CDR3 sequence is 12 residues long. Germline lookup yields CDR1 ENHRY and CDR2 SYGVKD. CDR3 residues: CAISGGGQPQHF. Written as DNA, the CDR3 is TGCGCCATCAGTGGGGGCGGTCAGCCCCAGCATTTT.